This TCR beta chain was profiled in a study of post-analysis software for immune sequencing data. Study results and limitations: Higher frequency in patients than in controls was seen for a handful of TRBV segments, with TRBV5-6, TRBV5-1 and TRBV20-1 among them.

This clonotype was counted ten times or more. What it binds is unknown. Unique-molecular-identifier-tagged TCR beta cDNA libraries were used. TCRdb re-called the PCR reads through MiXCR, storing one row per CDR3 protein. The sample shows over 250,000 distinct CDR3 sequences, around 34% of them seen only once. Germline V gives CDR1 MNHNY, CDR2 SVGAGI (reference sequence). With 4 bases removed from V and 6 bases from J, the gap between germline ends came to 15 bases. The CDR3 length is 14 residues. This chain connects TRBV6-6 to TRBJ1-2; D is unresolved. The TCR comes from a girl aged 10 to 17 with multiple sclerosis. Sequencing was carried out using blood. DNA of the CDR3: TGTGCCAGCAGTTTTCAAAGGCGGGTGGATGGCTACACCTTC. It encodes CASSFQRRVDGYTF.